A selection of T cell receptor beta chains follows, all from one sample in a study of blood T cell repertoires in COVID-19. The method was immunoSEQ multiplex PCR; TCRdb's version includes in-frame clones alone and lacks a portion of them. This sample carries some 43,000 clones, around 81% of them seen once, and the ten largest clones take approximately 38%. The sample comprised peripheral blood. Source of these receptors: a man aged 35-49 years with active or convalescent COVID-19. Each CDR3 is given with its conserved first and last residue. Each record gives: D gene, clone size, V gene, J gene, CDR3 length, CDR3 DNA, CDR3 protein. D genes are given only for firm matches. Expanded clones are given a class, and other clones once, few, many or no size at all.

>TRBD1|.|TRBV30|TRBJ1-5|14
TGTGCCTGGACAGGGACAGGGAGAAATCAGCCCCAGCATTTT
CAWTGTGRNQPQHF
>TRBD2|.|TRBV7-8|TRBJ2-3|17
TGTGCCAGCAGCCCTAGGGGAGCGGGGGAAGGCACAGATACGCAGTATTTT
CASSPRGAGEGTDTQYF
>.|.|TRBV5-6|TRBJ1-1|14
TGTGCCAGCAGCTTGGGAGCTAAGAACACTGAAGCTTTCTTT
CASSLGAKNTEAFF
>TRBD1|.|TRBV7-6|TRBJ1-1|14
TGTGCCAGCAGCTTACTCGGGACAGGGTCTGAAGCTTTCTTT
CASSLLGTGSEAFF
>.|.|TRBV3-1/TRBV3-2|TRBJ1-2|13
TGTGCCAGCAGCCTAAGAGCTAACTATGGCTACACCTTC
CASSLRANYGYTF
>.|.|TRBV11-3|TRBJ1-5|16
TGTGCCAGCAGCTTAGTCCAGGGTAGGGGCAATCAGCCCCAGCATTTT
CASSLVQGRGNQPQHF
>.|.|TRBV5-4|TRBJ2-1|16
TGTGCCAGCAGCTTGGCCGGCCAGGGTTCCTACAATGAGCAGTTCTTC
CASSLAGQGSYNEQFF
>TRBD1|.|TRBV19|TRBJ1-5|15
TGTGCCAGTACCCGGGACAGGGGTAGCAATCAGCCCCAGCATTTT
CASTRDRGSNQPQHF
>TRBD2|once|TRBV12-5|TRBJ2-3|15
TGTGCTAGTGGTTTCTCGGGAGGGCCACGGGATACGCAGTATTTT
CASGFSGGPRDTQYF
>.|.|TRBV19|TRBJ1-6|14
TGTGCCAGTAGTGGCAGGGAAGGCAATTCACCCCTCCACTTT
CASSGREGNSPLHF
>TRBD1|once|TRBV7-9|TRBJ2-3|13
TGTGCCAGCGGGACAGCTATCACAGATACGCAGTATTTT
CASGTAITDTQYF
>.|.|TRBV5-1|TRBJ1-2|12
TGCGCCAGCGGCCCAGAAAACTATGGCTACACCTTC
CASGPENYGYTF
>.|once|TRBV2|TRBJ2-6|15
TGTGCCAGCAGGGAGACAGACTCTGGGGCCAACGTCCTGACTTTC
CASRETDSGANVLTF
>.|.|TRBV7-2|TRBJ2-5|14
TGTGCCAGCAGCTTACAGGGTAACGGAGAGACCCAGTACTTC
CASSLQGNGETQYF
>.|.|TRBV28|TRBJ1-4|16
TGTGCCAGCAGGGAAAGCAGGGGTCCCTCGCCTGAAAAACTGTTTTTT
CASRESRGPSPEKLFF
>.|few|TRBV7-3|TRBJ1-1|13
TGTGCCAGCAGCCCCGCCGGGGGGCGGGTAGCTTTCTTT
CASSPAGGRVAFF
>TRBD1|.|TRBV5-4|TRBJ1-2|14
TGTGCCAGCAGCCTGGACAGGGGGGGATATGGCTACACCTTC
CASSLDRGGYGYTF
>.|.|TRBV13|TRBJ2-7|14
TGTGCCAGCAGCTCGGTGGGTACAGCCTACGAGCAGTACTTC
CASSSVGTAYEQYF
>TRBD1|.|TRBV30|TRBJ1-2|13
TGTGCCTGGAGGGGGGGACAGCTGGAGGGCTACACCTTC
CAWRGGQLEGYTF
>TRBD2|.|TRBV3-1/TRBV3-2|TRBJ2-5|15
TGTGCCAGCAGCCAAGATACCGCGGGAGTAAAGACCCAGTACTTC
CASSQDTAGVKTQYF
>.|.|TRBV7-9|TRBJ1-2|16
TGTGCCAGCAGCCAATTTAGAACGACAGCTAACTATGGCTACACCTTC
CASSQFRTTANYGYTF
>.|.|TRBV6-5|TRBJ2-7|16
TGTGCCAGCAGTTCCCTAAGCGGTCGGAGCTCCTACGAGCAGTACTTC
CASSSLSGRSSYEQYF
>.|.|TRBV12-3/TRBV12-4|TRBJ2-2|11
TGTGCCAGCACCCGCGCCGGGGAGCTGTTTTTT
CASTRAGELFF
>TRBD1|.|TRBV19|TRBJ2-7|15
TGTGCCAGTAGTAACCCTGGACAGGCGGCCTACGAGCAGTACTTC
CASSNPGQAAYEQYF
>.|.|TRBV29-1|TRBJ2-5|12
TGCAGCGTTGTCGGGACTTGGGAGACCCAGTACTTC
CSVVGTWETQYF
>.|.|TRBV11-1|TRBJ1-2|12
TGTGCCAGCAGCTTAGCTGGTAGTGGCTACACCTTC
CASSLAGSGYTF
>TRBD1|.|TRBV7-9|TRBJ2-4|14
TGTGCCAGCAGCTTAGAAGGTCAGGGGGACATTCAGTACTTC
CASSLEGQGDIQYF